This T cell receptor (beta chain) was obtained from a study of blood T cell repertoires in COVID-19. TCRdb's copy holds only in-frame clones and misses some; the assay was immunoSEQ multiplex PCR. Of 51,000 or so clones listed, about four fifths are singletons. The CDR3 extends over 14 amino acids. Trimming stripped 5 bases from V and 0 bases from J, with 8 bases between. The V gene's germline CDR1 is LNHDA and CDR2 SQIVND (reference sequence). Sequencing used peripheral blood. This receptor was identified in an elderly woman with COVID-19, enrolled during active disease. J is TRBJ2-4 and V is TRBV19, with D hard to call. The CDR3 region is CASSLTIAKNIQYF. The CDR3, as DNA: TGTGCCAGTAGTCTTACAATAGCCAAAAACATTCAGTACTTC.